These 17 T cell receptor beta chains were all obtained from the same sample, sequenced in a study of blood T cell repertoires in COVID-19. Method: immunoSEQ multiplex PCR; TCRdb's copy keeps in-frame clones and lacks some. The profile shows 70,000 to 85,000 clones, 87% of them singletons. The sample comprised peripheral blood. All receptors come from a woman in her fifties or sixties with active or convalescent COVID-19.

In the case of this clone: Other nucleotide sequences in the sample specify the same CDR3. This chain links TRBV28 with TRBJ1-1; D is possibly TRBD1 (6 bases). CDR1 MDHEN and CDR2 SYDVKM come from the germline V gene. V was shortened by 5 bases and J by 4 bases, with 11 bases between the two germline ends. The CDR3 has 13 amino acids. The CDR3, as DNA: TGTGCCAGCAGTCTTAACAGGGCCACTGAAGCTTTCTTT. Its protein is CASSLNRATEAFF.

The J gene is TRBJ1-1, the V gene TRBV18; unclear D gene. V lost 0 bases, J lost 2 bases, and 13 bases lay in between. Germline CDR1 is KGHSH and CDR2 is LQKENI. The CDR3 sequence is 16 residues long. This chain's CDR3 is CASSPPRLLENTEAFF. DNA of the CDR3: TGTGCCAGCTCACCACCGAGGCTTTTAGAAAACACTGAAGCTTTCTTT.

The chain couples TRBV27 to TRBJ2-5, with 11 positions matching TRBD1. J was trimmed by 5 bases and V by 2 bases; bases with no gene match: 4. Germline V lookup: CDR1 MNHEY, CDR2 SMNVEV (reference sequence). CDR3 size: 15 residues. The CDR3 spells CASSLGQGAGETQYF. CDR3 DNA: TGTGCCAGCAGTTTAGGACAGGGGGCAGGGGAGACCCAGTACTTC.

This rearrangement joins TRBV19 to TRBJ1-2; 8 positions match TRBD1. CDR1 is LNHDA and CDR2 is SQIVND in the germline V gene (reference sequence). This CDR3 is built from 11 residues. The trim removed 5 bases at V and 12 bases at J, leaving 5 bases unmatched. Written as DNA, the CDR3 is TGTGCCAGTAGTCAAGGACAGGGACACACCTTC. The encoded protein is CASSQGQGHTF.

The sample holds a few counts of this clone. The chain uses TRBV19 and TRBJ1-1; D gene uncertain. Trimming cost V 1 base and J 8 bases, with 8 bases left between them. CDR1 and CDR2 (germline): LNHDA, SQIVND (reference sequence). The CDR3 sequence is 12 residues long. The CDR3 sequence is CASSIGAQEAFF. CDR3 in DNA: TGTGCCAGTAGTATAGGGGCACAGGAAGCTTTCTTT.

The CDR3 is CASSLAGTFGLQTQYF. CDR3 in DNA: TGTGCCAGCAGCTTAGCCGGGACTTTCGGGCTACAGACCCAGTACTTC. The chain is built from TRBV7-2 and TRBJ2-5; tentatively, D is TRBD2 (6 bases). CDR3 size: 16 residues. The germline CDR1 and CDR2 sequences are SGHTA and FQGNSA. The V end was cut by 0 bases, the J end by 6 bases, with 17 bases between.

V gene TRBV10-1 combines with J gene TRBJ2-3, with TRBD2 matching 11 bases. Trimming cost V 7 bases and J 5 bases; bases outside gene matches: 20. This CDR3 has 19 residues. CDR1 is WNHNN and CDR2 is SYGVQD in the germline V gene (reference sequence). The chain's CDR3 is CASTVAGIAGGKGEDTQYF. Here the CDR3 DNA reads TGCGCCAGCACCGTCGCCGGAATAGCGGGGGGGAAAGGGGAAGATACGCAGTATTTT.

The rearrangement links TRBV4-3 to TRBJ2-7; TRBD1 matches 7 bases. Trimming cost V 0 bases and J 3 bases; bases outside gene matches: 8. The CDR3 has 16 amino acids. Germline-derived CDR1 and CDR2 are LGHNA and YSLEER. CDR3 in amino acids: CASSQDRAGTVYEQYF. Written as DNA, the CDR3 is TGCGCCAGCAGCCAAGATAGGGCAGGGACAGTCTACGAGCAGTACTTC.

The chain is built from TRBV6-5 and TRBJ2-1, with TRBD1 identical over 7 bases. With 5 bases clipped from V and 1 base from J, the junction kept 5 bases outside the gene matches. Germline V lookup: CDR1 MNHEY, CDR2 SVGAGI. The CDR3 is made up of 15 amino acids. CDR3 coding DNA: TGTGCCAGCAGTATTGACAGGGTTTCCTACAATGAGCAGTTCTTC. Its translation is CASSIDRVSYNEQFF.

The gene calls are TRBV7-2 and TRBJ2-3, with TRBD2 matching over 10 bases. Germline values: CDR1 SGHTA, CDR2 FQGNSA. The CDR3 has 15 residues. V shed 6 bases, J shed 1 base, and the junction held 4 bases outside the gene matches. The CDR3 reads CASRRSGGRTDTQYF. The CDR3 bases are TGTGCCAGCAGACGTAGCGGGGGGCGCACAGATACGCAGTATTTT.

CDR3 DNA sequence: TGCGCCAGCAGCTTGGTGACAGGGGATGGCTATGGCTACACCTTC. This gives the protein CASSLVTGDGYGYTF. The chain couples TRBV5-1 to TRBJ1-2, with 8 positions matching TRBD1. The CDR3 runs to 15 residues. V was pared by 0 bases and J by 4 bases, with 5 bases of the junction left unmatched. Germline lookup yields CDR1 SGHRS and CDR2 YFSETQ.

The table lists this clone with a count of one. V gene TRBV11-3 combines with J gene TRBJ2-3; 7 nucleotides agree with TRBD1. The germline gives CDR1 SGHNT, CDR2 YENEEA. Trimming removed 5 bases from V and 0 bases from J; junction bases left unmatched: 5. CDR3 length: 15 amino acids. The CDR3 reads CASSRTGASTDTQYF. Here the CDR3 DNA reads TGTGCCAGCAGCCGGACAGGAGCTAGCACAGATACGCAGTATTTT.

The V gene is TRBV28, the J gene TRBJ2-1; D is perhaps TRBD1 (6 bases). The CDR3 is 18 amino acids. Germline loops: CDR1 MDHEN, CDR2 SYDVKM. Trimming pared 3 bases from V and 0 bases from J, leaving 18 bases between. Here the CDR3 DNA reads TGTGCCAGCAGTTTCCCGGGACACCAATTAACCTCCTACAATGAGCAGTTCTTC. Amino acid sequence: CASSFPGHQLTSYNEQFF.

The rearrangement joins TRBV4-3 to TRBJ2-2; TRBD2 aligns across 12 bases. The CDR3 runs to 15 residues. CDR1 and CDR2 (germline): LGHNA, YSLEER. Germline trimming cut 4 bases from V and 6 bases from J; bases unmatched to any gene: 3. CDR3 loop: CASSPGLAGSGELFF. The DNA for the CDR3 is TGCGCCAGCAGCCCCGGACTAGCGGGGTCCGGGGAGCTGTTTTTT.

The chain links TRBV5-8 to TRBJ2-4; the D gene is possibly TRBD2 (5 bases). Trimming stripped 4 bases from V and 8 bases from J, with 16 bases between. This CDR3 region has 14 residues. Germline assignment: CDR1 SGHTS and CDR2 YDEGEE. The CDR3 nucleotides read TGTGCCAGCAGCATGGAACGGGGAAAAGACATTCAGTACTTC. Translated, it gives CASSMERGKDIQYF.

The chain carries TRBV3-1 (or the pseudogene TRBV3-2) and TRBJ2-3; 7 positions agree with TRBD2. The CDR3 has 17 amino acids. Germline CDR1 and CDR2: LGHDT and YNNKEL (reference sequence). V lost 4 bases, J lost 2 bases, and 12 bases stayed unmatched. CDR3 in DNA: TGTGCCAGCAGCCCCCGCTGGGGAGCGGGGAACACAGATACGCAGTATTTT. This translates into CASSPRWGAGNTDTQYF.

The CDR3 reads CASSSLQGDYGYTF. The CDR3 DNA is TGTGCCAGCAGTTCGTTACAGGGTGACTATGGCTACACCTTC. The J gene is TRBJ1-2, the V gene TRBV27; a possible D gene is TRBD1 (6 bases). This CDR3 contains 14 residues. CDR1 MNHEY and CDR2 SMNVEV come from the germline V gene (reference sequence). V gave up 4 bases and J gave up 3 bases, with 12 bases separating them.